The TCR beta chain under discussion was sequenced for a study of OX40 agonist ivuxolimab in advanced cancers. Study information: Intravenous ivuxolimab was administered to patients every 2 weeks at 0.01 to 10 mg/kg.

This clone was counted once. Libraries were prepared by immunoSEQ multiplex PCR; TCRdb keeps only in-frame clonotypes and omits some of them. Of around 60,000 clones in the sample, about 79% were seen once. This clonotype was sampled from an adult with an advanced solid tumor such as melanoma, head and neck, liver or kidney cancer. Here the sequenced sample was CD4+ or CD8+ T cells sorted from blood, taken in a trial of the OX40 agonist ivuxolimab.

CDR3 nucleotide sequence: TGCGCCAGCAGTGAAAAGGCCGCCGGGGAGCTGTTTTTT. This codes for CASSEKAAGELFF. J is TRBJ2-2 and V is TRBV10-2, with D unclear. The CDR3 has 13 residues. V was shortened by 3 bases and J by 6 bases, with 8 bases between the two germline ends. Germline values: CDR1 WSHSY, CDR2 SAAADI.